This T cell receptor beta chain was obtained from a study of OX40 agonist ivuxolimab in advanced cancers. Study overall: Patients were treated with ivuxolimab, an agonistic anti-OX40 (CD134) antibody. Each patient was given ivuxolimab into a vein every 2 weeks, at 0.01 to 10 mg/kg.

TCRdb's copy holds only in-frame clones and misses some; the assay was immunoSEQ multiplex PCR. Here the sample spans about 37,000 clones, around 89% being singletons. Looked up from germline, CDR1 is SGHKS and CDR2 is YYEKEE (reference sequence). This CDR3 is 14 amino acids long. Losses at the gene ends were 5 bases for V and 4 bases for J; bases not matched to a gene: 6. Points from the study as a whole: Expanded clones tended on average to be more numerous among CD8+ T cells than CD4+.

This clone was counted once. Its antigen remains unidentified. Blood sampling took place at baseline, cycle 4 day 1, and cycle 7 day 1. V and J are TRBV5-5 and TRBJ1-5, with 7 bases that match TRBD1. This specimen was CD4+ or CD8+ T cells sorted from blood, taken in a trial of the OX40 agonist ivuxolimab. This clonotype originated in an adult with an advanced solid tumor such as melanoma, head and neck, liver or kidney cancer. In nucleotides, the CDR3 is TGTGCCAGCAGGTCAGGACAGGCTAATCAGCCCCAGCATTTT. Its translation: CASRSGQANQPQHF.